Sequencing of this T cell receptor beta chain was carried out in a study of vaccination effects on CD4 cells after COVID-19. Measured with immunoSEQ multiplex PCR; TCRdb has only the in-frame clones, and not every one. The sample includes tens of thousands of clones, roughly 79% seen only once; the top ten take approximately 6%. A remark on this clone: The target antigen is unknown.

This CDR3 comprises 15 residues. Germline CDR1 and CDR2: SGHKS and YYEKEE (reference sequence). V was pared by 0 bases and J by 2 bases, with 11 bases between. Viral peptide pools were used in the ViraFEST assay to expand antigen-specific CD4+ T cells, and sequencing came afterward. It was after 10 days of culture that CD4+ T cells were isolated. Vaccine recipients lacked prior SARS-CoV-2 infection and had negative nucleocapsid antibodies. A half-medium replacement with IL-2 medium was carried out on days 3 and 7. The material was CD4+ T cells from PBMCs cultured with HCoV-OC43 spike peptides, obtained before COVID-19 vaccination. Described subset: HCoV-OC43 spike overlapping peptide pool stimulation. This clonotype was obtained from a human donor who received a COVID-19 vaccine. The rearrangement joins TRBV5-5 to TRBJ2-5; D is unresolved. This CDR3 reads CASSLGPGQQETQYF. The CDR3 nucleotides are TGTGCCAGCAGCTTGGGACCCGGGCAGCAAGAGACCCAGTACTTC.